This T cell receptor (beta chain) was observed in a study of neurological immune-mediated disorders. One entry per CDR3 protein results from TCRdb running MiXCR on the 5' RACE reads. The sample holds about 46,000 distinct CDR3 sequences; about 2% are singletons and the top ten take around 2%. CDR1 and CDR2 from the germline V gene are LNHNV and YYDKDF (reference sequence). There are 14 residues in the CDR3. V lost 3 bases to trimming and J lost 5 bases, with 14 bases between them. This clonotype has ten or more counts. The TCR was taken from a middle-aged woman with multiple sclerosis. The sequenced material came from PBMCs. The J gene is TRBJ2-7, the V gene TRBV15, with D perhaps matching TRBD1 or TRBD2 (6 bases each). CDR3 protein: CATSREGRGDEQYF. The CDR3 bases are TGTGCCACCAGCAGGGAAGGAAGGGGGGACGAGCAGTACTTC.